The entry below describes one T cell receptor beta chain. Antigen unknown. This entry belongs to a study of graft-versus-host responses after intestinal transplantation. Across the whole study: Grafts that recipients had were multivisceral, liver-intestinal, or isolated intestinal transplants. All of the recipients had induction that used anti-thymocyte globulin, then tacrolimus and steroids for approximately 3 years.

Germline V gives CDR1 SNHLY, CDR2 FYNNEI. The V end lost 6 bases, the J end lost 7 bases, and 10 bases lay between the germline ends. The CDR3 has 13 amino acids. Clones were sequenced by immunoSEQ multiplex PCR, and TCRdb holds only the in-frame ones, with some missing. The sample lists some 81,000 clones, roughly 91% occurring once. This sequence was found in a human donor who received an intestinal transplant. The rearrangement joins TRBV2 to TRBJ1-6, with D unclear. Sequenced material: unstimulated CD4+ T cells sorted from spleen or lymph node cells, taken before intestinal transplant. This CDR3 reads CASRELINSPLHF. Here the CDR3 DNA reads TGTGCCAGCAGGGAGCTTATAAATTCACCCCTCCACTTT.